A single sample is the source of the 4 T cell receptor beta chains below, sequenced in a study of CD8+ T cells in alopecia areata. After isolation, RNA underwent reverse transcription to generate cDNA as the sequencing template. The table came from immunoSEQ multiplex PCR; TCRdb's copy has only in-frame clones and leaves some out. In the table there are hundreds of thousands of clones, approximately 70% of which are singletons. Treatment of the sample: oral pan-JAK inhibitor, 5-10 mg twice daily. Sequenced here: CD4+ T cells sorted from blood, sampled between weeks 43 and 45, from a patient treated with tofacitinib. These receptor sequences come from a human donor with alopecia areata.

The V gene is TRBV29-1, the J gene TRBJ1-1; D may be TRBD1 (6 bases). Germline CDR1 and CDR2: SQVTM and ANQGSEA. This CDR3 comprises 14 residues. V dropped 3 bases and J dropped 1 base, with 12 bases sitting between them. CDR3 nucleotide sequence: TGCAGCGTTGATAGTTACAGGGCGAACACTGAAGCTTTCTTT. It yields the protein CSVDSYRANTEAFF.

The gene calls are TRBV30 and TRBJ2-7; the match to TRBD1 covers 7 bases. After removal of 2 bases from V and 3 bases from J, the junction contained 16 bases not matched to a gene. Germline loops: CDR1 GTSNPN, CDR2 SVGIG (reference sequence). The CDR3 spans 17 residues. The CDR3: CAWSPFLPEGAGYEQYF. CDR3 DNA: TGTGCCTGGAGTCCTTTCCTCCCCGAGGGGGCGGGCTACGAGCAGTACTTC.

The rearrangement joins TRBV5-6 to TRBJ1-6, with D possibly matching TRBD1 (6 bases). CDR3 length: 14 residues. V lost 4 bases and J 11 bases, leaving 16 bases between the germline ends. CDR1 and CDR2 (germline): SGHDT, YYEEEE. This chain's CDR3 is CASSRTESKAPLHF. In nucleotides, the CDR3 is TGTGCCAGCAGCCGGACAGAATCTAAGGCACCCCTCCACTTT.

The chain uses TRBV2 and TRBJ2-7; no definite D call. Germline CDR1 and CDR2: SNHLY and FYNNEI. This CDR3 region has 15 residues. V lost 2 bases, J lost 5 bases, and 16 bases lay in between. This CDR3 is CASSERAASVHEQYF. The CDR3 DNA is TGTGCCAGCAGTGAAAGGGCGGCATCCGTCCACGAGCAGTACTTC.